Reported below is one TCR beta chain. Its specificity is unknown. These data originate in a study of Ad26.COV2.S vaccination and SARS-CoV-2 variants. Whole-study context: A participant enrolled in the COV1001 Ad26.COV2.S trial arm provided the sample. Findings and caveats of the study: Recipients of vaccine and of placebo showed similar breadth of their non-spike TCR repertoires.

The repertoire was sequenced with immunoSEQ multiplex PCR; TCRdb's copy has only in-frame clones and lacks some. The sample gives 300,000 to 450,000 clones, about 85% of which show up once; around 3% is in the top ten. This CDR3 region has 16 residues. Germline V gene sequence: CDR1 PRHDT, CDR2 FYEKMQ (reference sequence). After removal of 3 bases from V and 2 bases from J, the junction contained 8 bases not matched to a gene. Treatment of the sample: roughly 19 received Ad26.COV2.S at low or high dose, single or two shots; several received placebo; per-sample allocation not given. Sampling took place 63 days after the first vaccine or placebo injection.

The sequence derives from a person aged 18 to 59 who received the Ad26.COV2.S COVID-19 vaccine or a placebo. The sequences come from peripheral blood, collected in a trial of Ad26.COV2.S vaccine versus placebo. The chain uses TRBV13 and TRBJ1-2, with 8 bases that match TRBD1. The CDR3 coding sequence is TGTGCCAGCAGCTTCGGGACAGGAGAATTCAACTATGGCTACACCTTC. Its protein is CASSFGTGEFNYGYTF.